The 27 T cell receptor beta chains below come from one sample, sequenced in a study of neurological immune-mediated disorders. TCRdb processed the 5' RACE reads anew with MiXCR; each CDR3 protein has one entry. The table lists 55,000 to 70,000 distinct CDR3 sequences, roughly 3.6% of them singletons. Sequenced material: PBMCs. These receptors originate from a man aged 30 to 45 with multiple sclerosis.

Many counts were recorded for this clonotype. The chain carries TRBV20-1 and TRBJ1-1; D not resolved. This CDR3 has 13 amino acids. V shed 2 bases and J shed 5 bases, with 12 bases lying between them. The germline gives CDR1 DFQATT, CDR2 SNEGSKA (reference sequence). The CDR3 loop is CSARLPTTTEAFF. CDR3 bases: TGCAGTGCTAGATTGCCGACGACGACTGAAGCTTTCTTT.

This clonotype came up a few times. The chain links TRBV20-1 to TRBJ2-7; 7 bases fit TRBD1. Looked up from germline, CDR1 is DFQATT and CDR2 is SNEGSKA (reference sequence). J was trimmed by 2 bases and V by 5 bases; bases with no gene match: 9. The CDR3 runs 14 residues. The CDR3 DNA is TGCAGTGCTCTACCGGGACAGAACCCCTACGAGCAGTACTTC. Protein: CSALPGQNPYEQYF.

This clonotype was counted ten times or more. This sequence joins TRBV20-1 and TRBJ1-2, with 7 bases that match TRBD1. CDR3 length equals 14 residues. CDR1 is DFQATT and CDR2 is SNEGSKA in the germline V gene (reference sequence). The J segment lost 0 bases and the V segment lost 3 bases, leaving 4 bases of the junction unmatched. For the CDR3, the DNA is TGCAGTGCTAGGGACAGGTTTTCTAACTATGGCTACACCTTC. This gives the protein CSARDRFSNYGYTF.

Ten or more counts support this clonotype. In nucleotides, the CDR3 is TGTGCCAGCAGCCTTCCAGGGGATACGCAGTATTTT. Translation gives CASSLPGDTQYF. The chain combines TRBV7-2 with TRBJ2-3; maybe TRBD1 (5 bases). The CDR3 extends over 12 amino acids. V was clipped by 5 bases and J by 6 bases, with 9 bases between them. The V gene's germline CDR1 is SGHTA and CDR2 FQGNSA.

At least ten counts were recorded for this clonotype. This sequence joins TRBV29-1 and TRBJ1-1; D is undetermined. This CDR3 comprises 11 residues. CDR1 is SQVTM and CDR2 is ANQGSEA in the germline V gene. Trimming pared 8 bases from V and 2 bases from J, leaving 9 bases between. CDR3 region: CSSKTNTEAFF. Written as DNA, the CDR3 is TGCAGCTCAAAGACCAACACTGAAGCTTTCTTT.

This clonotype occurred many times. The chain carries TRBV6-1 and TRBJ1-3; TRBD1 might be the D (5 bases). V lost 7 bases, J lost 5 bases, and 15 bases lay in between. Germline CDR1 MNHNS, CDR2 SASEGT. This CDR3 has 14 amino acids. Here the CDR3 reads CASKLAQGRNTIYF. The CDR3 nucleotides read TGTGCCAGCAAACTGGCGCAGGGAAGAAACACCATATATTTT.

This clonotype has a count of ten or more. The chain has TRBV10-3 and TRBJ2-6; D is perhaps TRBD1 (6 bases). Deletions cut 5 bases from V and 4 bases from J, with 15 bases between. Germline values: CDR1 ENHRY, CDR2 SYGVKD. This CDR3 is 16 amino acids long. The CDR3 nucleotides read TGTGCCATCAGTCCCCATACAGGGTCCGGGGCCAACGTCCTGACTTTC. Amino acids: CAISPHTGSGANVLTF.

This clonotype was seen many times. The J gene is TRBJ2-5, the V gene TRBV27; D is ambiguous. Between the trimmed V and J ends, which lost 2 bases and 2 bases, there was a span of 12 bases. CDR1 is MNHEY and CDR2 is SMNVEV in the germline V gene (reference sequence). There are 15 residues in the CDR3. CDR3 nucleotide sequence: TGTGCCAGCAGTTTACTACACTCCACTCAAGAGACCCAGTACTTC. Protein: CASSLLHSTQETQYF.

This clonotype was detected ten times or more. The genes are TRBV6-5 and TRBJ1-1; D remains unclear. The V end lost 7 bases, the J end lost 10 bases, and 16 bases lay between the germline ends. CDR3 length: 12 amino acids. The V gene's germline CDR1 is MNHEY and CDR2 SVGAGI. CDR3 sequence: CASTDPRGRAFF. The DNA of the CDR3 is TGTGCCAGCACCGATCCGCGAGGGAGAGCTTTCTTT.

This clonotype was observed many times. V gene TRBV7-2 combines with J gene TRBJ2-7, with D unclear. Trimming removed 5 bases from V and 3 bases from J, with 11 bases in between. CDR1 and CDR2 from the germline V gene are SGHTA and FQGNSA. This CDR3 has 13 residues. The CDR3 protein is CASSVRVGYEQYF. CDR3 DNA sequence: TGTGCCAGCAGCGTTAGAGTTGGCTACGAGCAGTACTTC.

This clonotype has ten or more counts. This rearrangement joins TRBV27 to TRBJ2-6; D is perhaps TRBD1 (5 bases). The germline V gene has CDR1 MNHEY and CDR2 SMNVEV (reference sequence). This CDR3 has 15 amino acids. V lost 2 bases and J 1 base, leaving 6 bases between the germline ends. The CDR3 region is CASSLAGSGANVLTF. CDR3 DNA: TGTGCCAGCAGTTTAGCAGGGTCTGGGGCCAACGTCCTGACTTTC.

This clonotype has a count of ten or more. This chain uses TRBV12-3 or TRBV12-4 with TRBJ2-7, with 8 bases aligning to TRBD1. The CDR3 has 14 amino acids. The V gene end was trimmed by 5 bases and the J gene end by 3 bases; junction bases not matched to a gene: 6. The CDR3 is CASSLQGASYEQYF. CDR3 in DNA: TGTGCCAGCAGTCTGCAGGGGGCCAGCTACGAGCAGTACTTC.

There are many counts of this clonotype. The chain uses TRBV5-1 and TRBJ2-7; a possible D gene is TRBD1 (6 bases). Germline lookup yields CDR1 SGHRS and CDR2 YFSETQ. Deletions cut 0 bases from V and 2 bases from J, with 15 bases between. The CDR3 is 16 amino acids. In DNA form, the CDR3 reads TGCGCCAGCAGCTTGGCCGGAGCAGGGGCGCCCTACGAGCAGTACTTC. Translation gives CASSLAGAGAPYEQYF.

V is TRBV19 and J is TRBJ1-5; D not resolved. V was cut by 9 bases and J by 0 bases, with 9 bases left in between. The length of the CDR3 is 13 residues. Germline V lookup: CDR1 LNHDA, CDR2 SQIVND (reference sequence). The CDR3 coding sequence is TGTGCCAGCCAGGATTATAGCAATCAGCCCCAGCATTTT. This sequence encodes CASQDYSNQPQHF.

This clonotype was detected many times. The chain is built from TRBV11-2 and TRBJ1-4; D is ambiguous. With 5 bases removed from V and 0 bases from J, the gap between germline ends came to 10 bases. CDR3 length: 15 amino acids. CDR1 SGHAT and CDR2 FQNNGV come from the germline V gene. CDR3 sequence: CASSVGYPTNEKLFF. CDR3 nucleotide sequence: TGTGCCAGCAGCGTCGGCTACCCAACTAATGAAAAACTGTTTTTT.

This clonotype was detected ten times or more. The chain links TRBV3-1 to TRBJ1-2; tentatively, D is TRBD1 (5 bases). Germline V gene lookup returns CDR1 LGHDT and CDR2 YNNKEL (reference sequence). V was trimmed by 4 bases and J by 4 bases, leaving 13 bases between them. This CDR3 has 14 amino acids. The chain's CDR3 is CASSPDGASYGYTF. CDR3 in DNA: TGTGCCAGCAGCCCAGACGGGGCTAGCTATGGCTACACCTTC.

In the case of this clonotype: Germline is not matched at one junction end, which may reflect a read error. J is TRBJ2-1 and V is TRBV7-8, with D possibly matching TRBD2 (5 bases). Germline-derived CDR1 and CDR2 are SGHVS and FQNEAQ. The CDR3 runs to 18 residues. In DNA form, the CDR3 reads TGTGCCAGCAGCTTAGTATGGCGGCGGACGGGGAATGGCAATAAGCAGTTCTTC. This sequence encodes CASSLVWRRTGNGNKQFF.

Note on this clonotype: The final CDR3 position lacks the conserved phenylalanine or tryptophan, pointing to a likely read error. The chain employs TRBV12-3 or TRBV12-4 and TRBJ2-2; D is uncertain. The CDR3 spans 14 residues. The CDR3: CVSSFADPTGELFC. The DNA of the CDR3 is TGTGTCAGCAGTTTCGCCGACCCCACCGGGGAGCTGTTTTGT.

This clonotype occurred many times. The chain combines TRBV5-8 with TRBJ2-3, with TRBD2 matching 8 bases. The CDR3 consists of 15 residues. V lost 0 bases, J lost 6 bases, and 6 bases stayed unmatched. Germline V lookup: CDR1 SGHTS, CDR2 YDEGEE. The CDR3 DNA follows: TGTGCCAGCAGCTTGGGGGCGGGGGGCCCTGATACGCAGTATTTT. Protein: CASSLGAGGPDTQYF.

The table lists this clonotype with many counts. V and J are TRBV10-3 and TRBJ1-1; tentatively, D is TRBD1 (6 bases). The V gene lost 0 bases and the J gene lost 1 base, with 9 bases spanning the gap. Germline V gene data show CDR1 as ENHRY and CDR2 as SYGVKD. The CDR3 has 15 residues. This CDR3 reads CAISESVGANTEAFF. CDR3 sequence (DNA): TGTGCCATCAGTGAGTCGGTGGGGGCGAACACTGAAGCTTTCTTT.

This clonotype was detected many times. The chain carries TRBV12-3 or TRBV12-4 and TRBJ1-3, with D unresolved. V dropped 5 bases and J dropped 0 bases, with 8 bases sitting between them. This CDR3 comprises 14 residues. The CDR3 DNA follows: TGTGCCAGCAGTCCCGGAGGCTCTGGAAACACCATATATTTT. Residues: CASSPGGSGNTIYF.

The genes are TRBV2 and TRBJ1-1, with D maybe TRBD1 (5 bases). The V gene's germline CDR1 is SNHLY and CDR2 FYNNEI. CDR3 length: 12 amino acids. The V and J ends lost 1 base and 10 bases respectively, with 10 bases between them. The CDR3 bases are TGTGCCAGCAGTGAAGTGGGGCAAGGAGCTTTCTTT. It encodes CASSEVGQGAFF.

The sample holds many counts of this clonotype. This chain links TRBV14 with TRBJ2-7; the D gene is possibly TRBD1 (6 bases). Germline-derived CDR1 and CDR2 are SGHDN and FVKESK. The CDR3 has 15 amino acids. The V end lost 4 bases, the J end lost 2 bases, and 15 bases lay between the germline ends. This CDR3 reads CASSLGPRGTYEQYF. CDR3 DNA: TGTGCCAGCAGCCTGGGCCCGAGGGGGACCTACGAGCAGTACTTC.

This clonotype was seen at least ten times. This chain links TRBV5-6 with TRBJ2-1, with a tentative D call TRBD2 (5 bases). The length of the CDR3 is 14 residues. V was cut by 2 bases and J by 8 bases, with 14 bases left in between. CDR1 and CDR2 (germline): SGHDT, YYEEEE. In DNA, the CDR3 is TGTGCCAGCAGCTTTTCCGGACTCTTATATGAGCAGTTCTTC. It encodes CASSFSGLLYEQFF. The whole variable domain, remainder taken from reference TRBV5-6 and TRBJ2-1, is DAGVTQSPTHLIKTRGQQVTLRCSPKSGHDTVSWYQQALGQGPQFIFQYYEEEERQRGNFPDRFSGHQFPNYSSELNVNALLLGDSALYLCASSFSGLLYEQFFGPGTRLTVL.

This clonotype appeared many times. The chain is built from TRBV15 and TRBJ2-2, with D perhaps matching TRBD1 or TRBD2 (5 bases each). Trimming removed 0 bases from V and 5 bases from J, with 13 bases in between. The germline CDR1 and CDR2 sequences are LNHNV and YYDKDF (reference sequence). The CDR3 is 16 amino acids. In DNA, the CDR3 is TGTGCCACCAGCAGAGAAGGGACCGCTGGGACCGGGGAGCTGTTTTTT. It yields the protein CATSREGTAGTGELFF.

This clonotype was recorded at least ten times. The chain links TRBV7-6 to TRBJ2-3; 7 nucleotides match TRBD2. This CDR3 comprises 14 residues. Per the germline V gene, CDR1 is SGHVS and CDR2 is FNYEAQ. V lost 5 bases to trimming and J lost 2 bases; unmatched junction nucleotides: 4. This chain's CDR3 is CASSPGLTTDTQYF. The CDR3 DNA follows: TGTGCCAGCAGCCCGGGACTAACCACAGATACGCAGTATTTT.

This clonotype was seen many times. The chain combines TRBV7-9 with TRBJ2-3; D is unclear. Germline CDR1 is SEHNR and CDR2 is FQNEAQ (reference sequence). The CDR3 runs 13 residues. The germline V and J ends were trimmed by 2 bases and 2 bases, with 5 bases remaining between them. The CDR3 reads CASSLTITDTQYF. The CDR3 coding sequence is TGTGCCAGCAGCTTAACCATCACAGATACGCAGTATTTT.